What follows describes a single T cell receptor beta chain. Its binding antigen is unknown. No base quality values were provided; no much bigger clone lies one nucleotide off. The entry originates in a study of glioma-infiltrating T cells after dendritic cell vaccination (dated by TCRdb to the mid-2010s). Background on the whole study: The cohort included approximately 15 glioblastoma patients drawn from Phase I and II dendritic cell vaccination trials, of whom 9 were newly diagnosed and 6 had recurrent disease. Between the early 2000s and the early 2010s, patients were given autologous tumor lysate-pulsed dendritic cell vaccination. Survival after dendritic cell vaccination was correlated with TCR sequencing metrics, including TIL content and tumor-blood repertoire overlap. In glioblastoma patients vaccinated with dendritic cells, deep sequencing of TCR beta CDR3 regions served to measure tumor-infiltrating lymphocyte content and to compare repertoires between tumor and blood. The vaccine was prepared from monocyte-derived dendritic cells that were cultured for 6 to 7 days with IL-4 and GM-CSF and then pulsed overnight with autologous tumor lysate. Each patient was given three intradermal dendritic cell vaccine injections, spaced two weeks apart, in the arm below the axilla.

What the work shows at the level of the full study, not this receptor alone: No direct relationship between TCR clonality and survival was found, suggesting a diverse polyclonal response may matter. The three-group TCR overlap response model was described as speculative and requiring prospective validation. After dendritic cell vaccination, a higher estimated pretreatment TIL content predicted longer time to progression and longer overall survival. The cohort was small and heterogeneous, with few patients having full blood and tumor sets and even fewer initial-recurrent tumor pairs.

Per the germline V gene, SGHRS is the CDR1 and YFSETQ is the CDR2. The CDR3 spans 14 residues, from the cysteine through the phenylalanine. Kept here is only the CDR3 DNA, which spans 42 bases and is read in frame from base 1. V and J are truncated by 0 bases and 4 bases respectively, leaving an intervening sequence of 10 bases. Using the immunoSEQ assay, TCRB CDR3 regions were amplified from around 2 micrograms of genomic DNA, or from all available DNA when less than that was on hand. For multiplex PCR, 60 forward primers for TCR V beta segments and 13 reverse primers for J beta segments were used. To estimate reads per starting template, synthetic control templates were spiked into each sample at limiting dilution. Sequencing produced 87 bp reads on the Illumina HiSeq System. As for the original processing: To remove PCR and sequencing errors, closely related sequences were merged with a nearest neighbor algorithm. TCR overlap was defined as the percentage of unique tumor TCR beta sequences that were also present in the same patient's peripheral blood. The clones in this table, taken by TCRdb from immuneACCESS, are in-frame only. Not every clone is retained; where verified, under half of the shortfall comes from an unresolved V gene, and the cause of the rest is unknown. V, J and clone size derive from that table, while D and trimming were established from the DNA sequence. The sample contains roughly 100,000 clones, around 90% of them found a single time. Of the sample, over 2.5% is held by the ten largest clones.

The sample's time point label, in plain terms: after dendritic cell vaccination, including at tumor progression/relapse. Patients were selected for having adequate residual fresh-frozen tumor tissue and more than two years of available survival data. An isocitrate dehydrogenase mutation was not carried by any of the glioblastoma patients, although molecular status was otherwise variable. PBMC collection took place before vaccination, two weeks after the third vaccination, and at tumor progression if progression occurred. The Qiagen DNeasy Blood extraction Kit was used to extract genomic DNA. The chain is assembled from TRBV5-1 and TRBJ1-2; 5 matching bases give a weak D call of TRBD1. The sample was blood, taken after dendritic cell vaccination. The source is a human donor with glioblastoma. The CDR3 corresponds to CASSLVEGAYGYTF. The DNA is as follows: TGCGCCAGCAGCTTGGTGGAAGGGGCCTATGGCTACACCTTC. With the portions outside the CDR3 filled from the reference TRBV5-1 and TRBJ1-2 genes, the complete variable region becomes KAGVTQTPRYLIKTRGQQVTLSCSPISGHRSVSWYQQTPGQGLQFLFEYFSETQRNKGNFPGRFSGRQFSNSRSEMNVSTLELGDSALYLCASSLVEGAYGYTFGSGTRLTVV.